Below are 18 T cell receptor beta chains sequenced from a single sample in a study of blood T cell repertoires in COVID-19. Produced via immunoSEQ multiplex PCR; TCRdb's table is partial and in-frame only. This repertoire shows about 240,000 clones, around 90% found once; its top ten account for more than 0.8%. Sequenced sample: peripheral blood. These receptors were obtained from a man aged 25 to 45 with COVID-19, enrolled during active disease.

This clone was observed a single time. The chain employs TRBV28 and TRBJ2-5; D call uncertain. V was trimmed by 1 base and J by 4 bases, leaving 13 bases between them. Germline V gives CDR1 MDHEN, CDR2 SYDVKM. This CDR3 has 15 amino acids. As DNA, the CDR3 is TGTGCCAGCAGTTTATTTGCCAGCGAAAGAGAGACCCAGTACTTC. As protein: CASSLFASERETQYF.

The V call is TRBV5-4, the J call TRBJ1-6, with 9 bases aligning to TRBD1. The V gene end was trimmed by 0 bases and the J gene end by 8 bases; junction bases not matched to a gene: 3. Germline V CDR1 and CDR2: SGHNT, YYREEE (reference sequence). The CDR3 is 15 residues long. CDR3 nucleotide sequence: TGTGCCAGCAGCTTGGGGACAGGGGAGGATTCACCCCTCCACTTT. This translates into CASSLGTGEDSPLHF.

The chain joins TRBV7-9 to TRBJ2-1; 14 bases align to TRBD2. In germline, CDR1 is SEHNR, CDR2 FQNEAQ (reference sequence). The CDR3 totals 16 residues. Germline trimming cut 5 bases from V and 3 bases from J; bases unmatched to any gene: 3. The CDR3 loop reads CASSPTSGGDYNEQFF. The CDR3 DNA is TGTGCCAGCAGCCCGACTAGCGGGGGGGACTACAATGAGCAGTTCTTC.

The chain has TRBV4-1 and TRBJ1-1; D is undetermined. CDR1 is MGHRA, CDR2 YSYEKL, per germline. The CDR3 has 13 amino acids. V shed 2 bases and J shed 3 bases, with 7 bases lying between them. CDR3 residues: CASSQNPDTEAFF. The DNA of the CDR3 is TGCGCCAGCAGCCAAAACCCGGACACTGAAGCTTTCTTT.

The V gene is TRBV29-1, the J gene TRBJ2-3, with 10 bases that match TRBD1. CDR3 length: 15 residues. V was clipped by 2 bases and J by 1 base; unmatched bases: 3. Germline values: CDR1 SQVTM, CDR2 ANQGSEA. The CDR3 DNA reads as TGCAGCGTTGAACCGGACAGGGGGGGCACAGATACGCAGTATTTT. Encoded protein: CSVEPDRGGTDTQYF.

The chain carries TRBV6-1 and TRBJ1-6; a weak D match, TRBD1 (5 bases). The CDR3 is made up of 16 amino acids. CDR1 and CDR2 (germline): MNHNS, SASEGT. The ends were cut back, 0 bases at V and 4 bases at J, with 10 bases in the middle. The CDR3 spells CASSEAGGIYNSPLHF. The DNA for the CDR3 is TGTGCCAGCAGTGAAGCGGGGGGGATATATAATTCACCCCTCCACTTT.

The chain couples TRBV9 to TRBJ1-1; D unresolved. The germline gives CDR1 SGDLS, CDR2 YYNGEE. The CDR3 is 17 residues long. With 0 bases removed from V and 4 bases from J, the gap between germline ends came to 19 bases. CDR3 coding DNA: TGTGCCAGCAGCGTAGGCGAGAGGGTAGGGATGGGCACTGAAGCTTTCTTT. This encodes CASSVGERVGMGTEAFF.

This clone was detected only once. The V and J genes are TRBV6-1 and TRBJ1-1; D is perhaps TRBD1 (6 bases). The CDR3 totals 16 residues. Germline loops: CDR1 MNHNS, CDR2 SASEGT. The V end was cut by 4 bases, the J end by 2 bases, with 17 bases between. CDR3 residues: CASSGPSGTQNTEAFF. CDR3 DNA sequence: TGTGCCAGCAGTGGTCCGTCCGGGACACAAAACACTGAAGCTTTCTTT.

The rearrangement joins TRBV2 to TRBJ2-7; D gene unclear. Between the trimmed V and J ends, which lost 2 bases and 2 bases, there was a span of 10 bases. Germline CDR1 SNHLY, CDR2 FYNNEI. The CDR3 has 14 amino acids. The CDR3, as DNA: TGTGCCAGCAGTGAATCGTTGGCCACCTACGAGCAGTACTTC. Protein: CASSESLATYEQYF.

The gene calls are TRBV4-1 and TRBJ1-1; TRBD1 might be the D (5 bases). Germline V gene lookup returns CDR1 MGHRA and CDR2 YSYEKL. Trimming pared 0 bases from V and 4 bases from J, leaving 15 bases between. The CDR3 loop spans 16 amino acids. The CDR3 here is CASSQDGGGRVTEAFF. The CDR3 nucleotides are TGCGCCAGCAGCCAAGATGGGGGAGGGCGGGTCACTGAAGCTTTCTTT.

This clone occurred a few times. The chain is built from TRBV10-1 and TRBJ2-2, with D tentatively TRBD1 (5 bases). This CDR3 is built from 14 residues. V was shortened by 2 bases and J by 7 bases, with 11 bases between the two germline ends. Germline values: CDR1 WNHNN, CDR2 SYGVQD (reference sequence). CDR3 loop: CASSEAQGGGELFF. In DNA form, the CDR3 reads TGCGCCAGCAGTGAGGCTCAGGGCGGCGGGGAGCTGTTTTTT.

The CDR3 loop reads CASSPGGEETQYF. The CDR3 bases are TGTGCCAGCAGCCCGGGGGGGGAGGAGACCCAGTACTTC. The chain uses TRBV7-3 and TRBJ2-5, with TRBD2 matching 8 bases. This CDR3 is 13 amino acids long. The trim removed 5 bases at V and 5 bases at J, leaving 4 bases unmatched. Germline values: CDR1 SGHTA, CDR2 FQGTGA. Using reference TRBV7-3 and TRBJ2-5 for the parts outside the CDR3, the full variable domain is GAGVSQTPSNKVTEKGKYVELRCDPISGHTALYWYRQSLGQGPEFLIYFQGTGAADDSGLPNDRFFAVRPEGSVSTLKIQRTERGDSAVYLCASSPGGEETQYFGPGTRLLVL.

The chain employs TRBV30 and TRBJ1-1, with 8 bases lining up with TRBD1. Germline V gene lookup returns CDR1 GTSNPN and CDR2 SVGIG (reference sequence). CDR3 length: 15 amino acids. The trim removed 5 bases at V and 5 bases at J, leaving 13 bases unmatched. The CDR3 is CAWGIPGGRGTEAFF. Here the CDR3 DNA reads TGTGCCTGGGGGATACCAGGGGGCCGGGGGACTGAAGCTTTCTTT.

The chain has TRBV7-2 and TRBJ2-3; 8 bases are shared with TRBD2. The CDR3 contains 16 residues. The V gene's germline CDR1 is SGHTA and CDR2 FQGNSA. Trimming cost V 3 bases and J 1 base; bases outside gene matches: 6. CDR3 coding DNA: TGTGCCAGCAGCTTGGCGCGCGGGGGGCGCACAGATACGCAGTATTTT. Translating gives CASSLARGGRTDTQYF.

The rearrangement uses TRBV3-1 (or the pseudogene TRBV3-2) and TRBJ2-3; D might be TRBD2 (5 bases). This CDR3 contains 14 residues. V was shortened by 3 bases and J by 3 bases, with 10 bases between the two germline ends. Germline V gives CDR1 LGHDT, CDR2 YNNKEL (reference sequence). The CDR3 reads CASSQGRFTDTQYF. The CDR3 nucleotides read TGTGCCAGCAGCCAGGGGAGATTTACAGATACGCAGTATTTT.

The gene calls are TRBV5-1 and TRBJ1-2, with D possibly TRBD1 on 6 matching bases. The CDR3 covers 16 residues. The germline CDR1 and CDR2 sequences are SGHRS and YFSETQ. The V end lost 4 bases, the J end lost 3 bases, and 19 bases lay between the germline ends. The CDR3 loop is CASSVRSDRNDYGYTF. Here the CDR3 DNA reads TGCGCCAGCAGCGTTAGATCAGACAGGAATGACTATGGCTACACCTTC.

This clone has more than one count but fewer than ten. The chain is built from TRBV4-2 and TRBJ1-1; D unclear. Germline CDR1 and CDR2: LGHNA and YNFKEQ. CDR3 length equals 13 residues. Trimming shortened V by 0 bases and J by 5 bases, and 7 bases separated the two germline ends. CDR3 DNA sequence: TGTGCCAGCAGCCAAGACAGGTTGACTGAAGCTTTCTTT. Protein: CASSQDRLTEAFF.

This rearrangement joins TRBV14 to TRBJ1-2, with 9 nucleotides matching TRBD1. V shed 5 bases and J 8 bases; nucleotides not matched to a gene: 9. CDR1 is SGHDN and CDR2 is FVKESK in the germline V gene. The CDR3 is 14 residues long. CDR3 amino acids: CASSIADRGYGYTF. The CDR3 nucleotides are TGTGCCAGCAGCATAGCGGACAGGGGTTACGGCTACACCTTC.